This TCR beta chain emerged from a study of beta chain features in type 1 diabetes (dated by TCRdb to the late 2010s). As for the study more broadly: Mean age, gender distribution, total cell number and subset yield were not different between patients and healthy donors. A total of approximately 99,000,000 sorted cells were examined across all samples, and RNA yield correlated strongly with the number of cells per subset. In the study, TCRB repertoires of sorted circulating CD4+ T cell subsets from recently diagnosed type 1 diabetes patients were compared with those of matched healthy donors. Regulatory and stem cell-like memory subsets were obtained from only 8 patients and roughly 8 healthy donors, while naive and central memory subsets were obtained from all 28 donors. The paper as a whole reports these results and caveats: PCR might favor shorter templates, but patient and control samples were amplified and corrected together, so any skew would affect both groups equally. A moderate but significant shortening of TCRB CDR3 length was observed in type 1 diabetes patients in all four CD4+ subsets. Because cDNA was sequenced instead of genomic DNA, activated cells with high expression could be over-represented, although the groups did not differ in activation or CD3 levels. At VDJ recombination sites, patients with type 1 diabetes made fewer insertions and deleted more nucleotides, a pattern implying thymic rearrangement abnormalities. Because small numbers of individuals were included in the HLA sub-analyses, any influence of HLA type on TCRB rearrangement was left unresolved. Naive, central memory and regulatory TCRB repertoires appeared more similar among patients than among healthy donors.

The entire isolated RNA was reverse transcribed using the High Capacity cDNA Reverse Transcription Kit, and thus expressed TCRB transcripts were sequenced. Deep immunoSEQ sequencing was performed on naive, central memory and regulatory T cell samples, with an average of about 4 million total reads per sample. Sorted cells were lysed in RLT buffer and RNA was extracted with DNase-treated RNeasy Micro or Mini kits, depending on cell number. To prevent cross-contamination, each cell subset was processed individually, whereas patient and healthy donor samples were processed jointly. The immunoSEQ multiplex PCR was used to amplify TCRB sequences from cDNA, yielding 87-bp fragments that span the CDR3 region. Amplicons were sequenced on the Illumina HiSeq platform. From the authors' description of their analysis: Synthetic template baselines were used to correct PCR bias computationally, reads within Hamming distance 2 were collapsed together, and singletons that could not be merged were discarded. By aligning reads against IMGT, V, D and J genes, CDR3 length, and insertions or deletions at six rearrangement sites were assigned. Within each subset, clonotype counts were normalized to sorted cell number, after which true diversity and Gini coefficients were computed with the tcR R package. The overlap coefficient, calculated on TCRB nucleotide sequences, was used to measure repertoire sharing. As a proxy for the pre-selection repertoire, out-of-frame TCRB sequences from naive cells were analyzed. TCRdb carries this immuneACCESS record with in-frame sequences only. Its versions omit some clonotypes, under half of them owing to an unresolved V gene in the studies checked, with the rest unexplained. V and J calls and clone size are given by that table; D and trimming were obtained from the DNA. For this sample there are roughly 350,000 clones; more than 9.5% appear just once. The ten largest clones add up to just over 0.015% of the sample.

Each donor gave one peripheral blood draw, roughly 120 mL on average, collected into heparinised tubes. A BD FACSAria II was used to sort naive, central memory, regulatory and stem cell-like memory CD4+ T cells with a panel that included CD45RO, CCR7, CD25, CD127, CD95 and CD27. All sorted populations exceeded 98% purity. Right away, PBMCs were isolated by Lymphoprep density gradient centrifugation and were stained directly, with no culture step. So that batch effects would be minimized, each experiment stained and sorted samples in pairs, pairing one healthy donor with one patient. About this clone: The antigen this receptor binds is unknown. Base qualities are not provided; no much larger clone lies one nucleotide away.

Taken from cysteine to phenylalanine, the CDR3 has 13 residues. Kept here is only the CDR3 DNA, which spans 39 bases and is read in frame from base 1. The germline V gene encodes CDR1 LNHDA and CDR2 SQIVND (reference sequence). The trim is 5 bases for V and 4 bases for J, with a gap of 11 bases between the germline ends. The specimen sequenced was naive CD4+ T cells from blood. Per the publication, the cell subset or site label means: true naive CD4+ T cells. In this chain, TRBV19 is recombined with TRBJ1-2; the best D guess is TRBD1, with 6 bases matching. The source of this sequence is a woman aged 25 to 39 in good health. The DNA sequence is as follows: TGTGCCAGTAGTGCGGTACAGGGCTATGGCTACACCTTC. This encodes CASSAVQGYGYTF.